These 15 T cell receptor beta chains were all obtained from the same sample, sequenced in a study of vaccination and CD4 T cells after COVID-19. An Oncomine TCR Beta short-read assay was used to sequence the DNA from cultured CD4+ T cells. DNA came from CD4+ T cells after culture. TCRdb re-analysed the PCR reads in MiXCR, keeping a single row per CDR3 protein. Altogether several thousand distinct CDR3 sequences are present, around a third being singletons, with the ten largest covering roughly an eighth. Their antigen targets remain unknown. The treatment denotes: approximately 10-day PBMC culture with coronavirus spike peptide pools or control peptides (ViraFEST assay). CD4+ T cells that came from the unexposed donor were collected before the COVID-19 pandemic (2011-2018). Source material: CD4+ T cells from blood, cultured in vitro. The receptor set was obtained from a human donor in good health.

The chain is built from TRBV11-2 and TRBJ2-7; TRBD2 aligns across 13 bases. Germline lookup yields CDR1 SGHAT and CDR2 FQNNGV. The CDR3 extends over 14 amino acids. V shed 4 bases, J shed 6 bases, and the junction held 3 bases outside the gene matches. The CDR3 loop reads CASSSTSGRSEQYF. CDR3 nucleotides: TGTGCCAGCAGCTCGACTAGCGGGAGGTCCGAGCAGTACTTC. Full variable domain (remainder filled in from reference TRBV11-2 and TRBJ2-7): EAGVAQSPRYKIIEKRQSVAFWCNPISGHATLYWYQQILGQGPKLLIQFQNNGVVDDSQLPKDRFSAERLKGVDSTLKIQPAKLEDSAVYLCASSSTSGRSEQYFGPGTRLTVT.

In this sample, this clonotype turned up a few times. The V gene is TRBV24-1, the J gene TRBJ2-1; 10 bases align to TRBD2. The CDR3 consists of 16 residues. Trimming removed 5 bases from V and 8 bases from J; junction bases left unmatched: 11. Germline V gives CDR1 KGHDR, CDR2 SFDVKD. The CDR3 DNA sequence: TGTGCCACCAGTGCCCAGTCTAGCGGGAGAACGTATGAGCAGTTCTTC. The encoded protein is CATSAQSSGRTYEQFF.

J is TRBJ2-7 and V is TRBV6-2 or TRBV6-3, with TRBD2 identical over 13 bases. The ends lost 5 bases at V and 1 base at J; junction bases unmatched: 20. Germline V gene sequence: CDR1 MNHEY, CDR2 SVGEGT. This CDR3 has 21 amino acids. The CDR3 is CASSPQTAGLAGAMWSYEQYF. In DNA, the CDR3 is TGTGCCAGCAGTCCCCAGACCGCCGGACTAGCGGGAGCAATGTGGTCCTACGAGCAGTACTTC.

V is TRBV11-3 and J is TRBJ2-5, with no clear D. CDR3 length equals 15 residues. Germline-derived CDR1 and CDR2 are SGHNT and YENEEA. V was shortened by 5 bases and J by 5 bases, with 18 bases between the two germline ends. The CDR3 coding sequence is TGTGCCAGCAGCCCAGGTCTGGGTTTGGGGGAGACCCAGTACTTC. Translation gives CASSPGLGLGETQYF.

The CDR3 coding sequence is TGTGCCAGCAGTGAATCGGGACAGAAGAACACTGAAGCTTTCTTT. It is translated as CASSESGQKNTEAFF. The chain combines TRBV25-1 with TRBJ1-1; 7 bases align to TRBD1. This CDR3 is built from 15 residues. The junction had 3 bases not matched to a gene; V was cut back by 1 base and J by 1 base. Germline loops: CDR1 MGHDK, CDR2 SYGVNS.

The rearrangement joins TRBV2 to TRBJ2-2; possible D gene TRBD2, 6 bases. The CDR3 is 15 residues long. Looked up from germline, CDR1 is SNHLY and CDR2 is FYNNEI. V gave up 6 bases and J gave up 5 bases, with 16 bases separating them. This CDR3 is CASRPEIGGTGELFF. The CDR3 nucleotides read TGTGCCAGCAGACCCGAAATTGGGGGGACCGGGGAGCTGTTTTTT.

This clonotype has just one count. This chain uses TRBV3-1 with TRBJ1-6, with 11 nucleotides matching TRBD1. The CDR3 totals 14 residues. V lost 3 bases, J lost 10 bases, and 2 bases stayed unmatched. CDR1 and CDR2 from the germline V gene are LGHDT and YNNKEL (reference sequence). Here the CDR3 DNA reads TGTGCCAGCAGCCAGAGGACAGGGGGCTCACCCCTCCACTTT. Translating gives CASSQRTGGSPLHF.

This clonotype occurred a few times. The chain combines TRBV20-1 with TRBJ2-5; 7 nucleotides agree with TRBD1. V lost 6 bases and J lost 2; bases outside the gene matches: 9. There are 14 residues in the CDR3. Per germline, CDR1 DFQATT and CDR2 SNEGSKA (reference sequence). This CDR3 is CSAAPRTGQETQYF. The CDR3 bases are TGCAGTGCCGCCCCGCGGACAGGACAAGAGACCCAGTACTTC.

This clonotype was picked up a small number of times. V gene TRBV10-3 combines with J gene TRBJ2-5; D not resolved. The V end lost 2 bases, the J end lost 4 bases, and 5 bases lay between the germline ends. This CDR3 is 12 amino acids long. Germline V CDR1 and CDR2: ENHRY, SYGVKD. Here the CDR3 reads CAISEAGETQYF. CDR3 coding DNA: TGTGCCATCAGTGAGGCAGGAGAGACCCAGTACTTC.

The chain combines TRBV20-1 with TRBJ1-1; D not resolved. The CDR3 runs 13 residues. Trimming cost V 2 bases and J 3 bases, with 10 bases left between them. CDR1 DFQATT and CDR2 SNEGSKA come from the germline V gene (reference sequence). This CDR3 is CSARRVTDTEAFF. Written as DNA, the CDR3 is TGCAGTGCTAGAAGGGTAACGGACACTGAAGCTTTCTTT.

V gene TRBV19 combines with J gene TRBJ2-1; D possibly corresponds to TRBD1 (5 bases). V was trimmed by 8 bases and J by 2 bases, leaving 10 bases between them. The V gene's germline CDR1 is LNHDA and CDR2 SQIVND (reference sequence). The CDR3 runs 13 residues. For the CDR3, the DNA is TGTGCCAGTGAAGGACATGCCTACAATGAGCAGTTCTTC. Translated: CASEGHAYNEQFF. Complete variable domain (other parts from reference TRBV19 and TRBJ2-1): DGGITQSPKYLFRKEGQNVTLSCEQNLNHDAMYWYRQDPGQGLRLIYYSQIVNDFQKGDIAEGYSVSREKKESFPLTVTSAQKNPTAFYLCASEGHAYNEQFFGPGTRLTVL.

The chain has TRBV2 and TRBJ1-1; 11 positions agree with TRBD1. This CDR3 region has 13 residues. Germline V gene data show CDR1 as SNHLY and CDR2 as FYNNEI. With 6 bases clipped from V and 5 bases from J, the junction kept 2 bases outside the gene matches. This CDR3 is CASRGQGATEAFF. The CDR3 DNA reads TGTGCCAGCAGAGGACAGGGGGCGACTGAAGCTTTCTTT.

J is TRBJ1-5 and V is TRBV20-1; possibly TRBD1 for D (5 bases). Germline-derived CDR1 and CDR2 are DFQATT and SNEGSKA (reference sequence). The CDR3 runs to 14 residues. The V gene lost 3 bases and the J gene lost 1 base, with 10 bases spanning the gap. The CDR3 sequence is CSASPRGSNQPQHF. The CDR3 DNA sequence: TGCAGTGCTAGCCCCCGGGGGAGCAATCAGCCCCAGCATTTT.

The V gene is TRBV6-1, the J gene TRBJ2-5; 11 bases match TRBD2. Germline assignment: CDR1 MNHNS and CDR2 SASEGT. The CDR3 runs 15 residues. After removal of 6 bases from V and 5 bases from J, the junction contained 8 bases not matched to a gene. CDR3 DNA sequence: TGTGCCAGCAGACTGACTAGCGGGACAGGGGAGACCCAGTACTTC. This gives the protein CASRLTSGTGETQYF.

This rearrangement joins TRBV10-3 to TRBJ2-1; the D gene could be TRBD1 or TRBD2 (5 bases each). This CDR3 spans 11 amino acids. Trimming cost V 7 bases and J 6 bases, with 7 bases left between them. Germline CDR1 and CDR2: ENHRY and SYGVKD. For the CDR3, the DNA is TGTGCCATCATGAGGGGCAATGAGCAGTTCTTC. Its translation is CAIMRGNEQFF.